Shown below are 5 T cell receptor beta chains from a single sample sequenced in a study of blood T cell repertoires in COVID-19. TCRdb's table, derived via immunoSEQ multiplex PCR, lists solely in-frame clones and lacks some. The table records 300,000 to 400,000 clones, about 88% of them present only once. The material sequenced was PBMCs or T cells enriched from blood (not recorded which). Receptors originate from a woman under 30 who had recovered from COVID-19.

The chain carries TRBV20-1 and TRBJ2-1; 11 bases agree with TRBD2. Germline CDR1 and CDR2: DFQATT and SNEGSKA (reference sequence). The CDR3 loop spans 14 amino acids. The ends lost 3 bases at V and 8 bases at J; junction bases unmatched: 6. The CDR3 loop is CSASSGGARDEQFF. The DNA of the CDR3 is TGCAGTGCTAGTAGCGGGGGGGCCAGGGATGAGCAGTTCTTC.

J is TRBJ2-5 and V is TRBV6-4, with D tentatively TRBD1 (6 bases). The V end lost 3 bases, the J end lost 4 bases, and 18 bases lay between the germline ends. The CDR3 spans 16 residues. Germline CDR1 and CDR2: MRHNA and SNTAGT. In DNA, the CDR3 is TGTGCCAGCAGTGATTCGAACGGTGGGGGCGGAGAGACCCAGTACTTC. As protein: CASSDSNGGGGETQYF.

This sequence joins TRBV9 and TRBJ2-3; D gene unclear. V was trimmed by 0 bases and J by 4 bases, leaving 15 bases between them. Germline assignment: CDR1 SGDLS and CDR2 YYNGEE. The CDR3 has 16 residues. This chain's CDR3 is CASSVEVIAYADTQYF. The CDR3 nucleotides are TGTGCCAGCAGCGTAGAGGTTATAGCTTATGCAGATACGCAGTATTTT.

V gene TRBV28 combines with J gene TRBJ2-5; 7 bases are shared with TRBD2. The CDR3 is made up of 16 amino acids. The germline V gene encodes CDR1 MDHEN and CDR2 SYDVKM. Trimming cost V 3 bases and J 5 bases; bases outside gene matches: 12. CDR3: CASSFTSAGLWETQYF. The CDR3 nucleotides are TGTGCCAGCAGTTTCACTAGCGCAGGTCTTTGGGAGACCCAGTACTTC.

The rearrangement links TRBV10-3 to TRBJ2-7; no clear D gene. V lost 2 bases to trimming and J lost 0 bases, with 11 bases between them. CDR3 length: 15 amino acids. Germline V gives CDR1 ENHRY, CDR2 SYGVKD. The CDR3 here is CAISEGPESSYEQYF. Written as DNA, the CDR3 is TGTGCCATCAGTGAGGGTCCGGAGAGCTCCTACGAGCAGTACTTC.